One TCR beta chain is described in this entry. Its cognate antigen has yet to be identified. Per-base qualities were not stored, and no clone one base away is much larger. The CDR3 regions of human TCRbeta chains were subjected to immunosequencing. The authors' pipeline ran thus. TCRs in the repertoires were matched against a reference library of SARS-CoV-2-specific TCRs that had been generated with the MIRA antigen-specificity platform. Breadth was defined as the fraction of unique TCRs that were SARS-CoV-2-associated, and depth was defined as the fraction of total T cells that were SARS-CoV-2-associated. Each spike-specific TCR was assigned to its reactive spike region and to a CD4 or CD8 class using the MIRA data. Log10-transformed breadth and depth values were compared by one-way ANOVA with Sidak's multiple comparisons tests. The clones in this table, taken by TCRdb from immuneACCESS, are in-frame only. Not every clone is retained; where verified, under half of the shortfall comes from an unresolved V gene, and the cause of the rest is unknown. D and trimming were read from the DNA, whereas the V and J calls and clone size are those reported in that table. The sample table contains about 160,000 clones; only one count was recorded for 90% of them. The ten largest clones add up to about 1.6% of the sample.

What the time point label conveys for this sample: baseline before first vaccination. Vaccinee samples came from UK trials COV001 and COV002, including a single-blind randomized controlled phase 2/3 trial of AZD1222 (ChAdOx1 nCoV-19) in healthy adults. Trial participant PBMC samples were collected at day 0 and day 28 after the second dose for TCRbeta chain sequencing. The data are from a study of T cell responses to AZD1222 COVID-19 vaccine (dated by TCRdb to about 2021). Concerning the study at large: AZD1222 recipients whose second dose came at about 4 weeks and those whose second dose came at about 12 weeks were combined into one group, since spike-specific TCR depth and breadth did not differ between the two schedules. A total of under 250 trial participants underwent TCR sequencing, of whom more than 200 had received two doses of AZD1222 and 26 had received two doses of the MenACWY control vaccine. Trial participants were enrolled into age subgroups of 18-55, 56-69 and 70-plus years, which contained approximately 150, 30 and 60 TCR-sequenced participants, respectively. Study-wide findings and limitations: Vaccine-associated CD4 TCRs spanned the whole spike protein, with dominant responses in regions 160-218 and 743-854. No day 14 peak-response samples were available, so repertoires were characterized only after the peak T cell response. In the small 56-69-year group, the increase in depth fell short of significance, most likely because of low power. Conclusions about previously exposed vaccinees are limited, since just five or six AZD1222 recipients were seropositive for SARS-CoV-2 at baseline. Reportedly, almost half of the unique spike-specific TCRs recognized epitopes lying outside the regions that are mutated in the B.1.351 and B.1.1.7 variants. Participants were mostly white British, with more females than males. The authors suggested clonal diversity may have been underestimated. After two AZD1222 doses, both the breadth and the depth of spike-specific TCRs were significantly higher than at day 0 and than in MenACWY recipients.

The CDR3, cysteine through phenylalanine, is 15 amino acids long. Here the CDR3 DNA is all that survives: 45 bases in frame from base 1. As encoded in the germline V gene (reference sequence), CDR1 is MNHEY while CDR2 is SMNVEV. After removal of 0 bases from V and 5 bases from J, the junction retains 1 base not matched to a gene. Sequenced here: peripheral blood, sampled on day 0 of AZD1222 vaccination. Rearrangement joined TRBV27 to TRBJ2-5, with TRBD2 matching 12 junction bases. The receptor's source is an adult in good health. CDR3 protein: CASSLSGLAGETQYF. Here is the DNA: TGTGCCAGCAGTTTATCGGGACTAGCGGGCGAGACCCAGTACTTC.